The next 6 T cell receptor beta chains were all read from a single sample in a study of early T cells in non-severe SARS-CoV-2 infection. TCRdb passed the 5' RACE reads through MiXCR, listing each CDR3 protein once. The table lists about 54,000 distinct CDR3 sequences, roughly 7.1% of them singletons. Sequencing used whole blood, obtained at baseline. The receptors come from an adult who was a healthcare worker with PCR-confirmed SARS-CoV-2 infection or an uninfected control (not recorded which).

This chain connects TRBV29-1 to TRBJ1-1, with 7 bases identical to TRBD1. Losses at the gene ends were 1 base for V and 5 bases for J; bases not matched to a gene: 10. From germline, CDR1 is SQVTM and CDR2 ANQGSEA. This CDR3 comprises 15 residues. The CDR3 sequence is CSVEGRQGEVTEAFF. The CDR3 nucleotides are TGCAGCGTTGAAGGCCGCCAGGGGGAGGTGACTGAAGCTTTCTTT.

This clonotype was picked up many times. This chain connects TRBV27 to TRBJ2-1; 7 positions match TRBD2. The CDR3 has 16 amino acids. The germline CDR1 and CDR2 sequences are MNHEY and SMNVEV (reference sequence). The junction had 5 bases not matched to a gene; V was cut back by 1 base and J by 2 bases. In DNA, the CDR3 is TGTGCCAGCAGTTTATTTGTTGGGGGGGCCTACAATGAGCAGTTCTTC. Its protein is CASSLFVGGAYNEQFF.

This clonotype was seen at least ten times. This rearrangement joins TRBV5-1 to TRBJ2-7; D gene ambiguous. V lost 3 bases, J lost 6 bases, and 13 bases lay in between. CDR3 length: 13 amino acids. CDR1 and CDR2 (germline): SGHRS, YFSETQ. CDR3: CASSSPGRREQYF. In nucleotides, the CDR3 is TGCGCCAGCAGCTCCCCCGGCCGTCGCGAGCAGTACTTC.

This clonotype was detected ten times or more. An end of the junction does not agree with germline; a read error may underlie this. The chain carries TRBV27 and TRBJ2-7; D may match TRBD1 or TRBD2 (5 bases each). Germline V gives CDR1 MNHEY, CDR2 SMNVEV (reference sequence). CDR3 length equals 16 residues. The CDR3 DNA reads TGTGCCAGCAGACAAGGGGATACAGTGGGACGCTACGAGCATTACTTC. Its translation: CASRQGDTVGRYEHYF.

J is TRBJ1-4 and V is TRBV7-9; TRBD1 matches at 8 bases. Unmatched junction bases numbered 15, after V lost 1 base and J lost 8 bases. CDR3 size: 18 residues. Germline V CDR1 and CDR2: SEHNR, FQNEAQ (reference sequence). The CDR3 loop is CASSLGSARDRSYEKLFF. CDR3 bases: TGTGCCAGCAGCTTAGGTTCCGCAAGGGACAGGAGTTACGAAAAACTGTTTTTT.

This clonotype has more than one count but fewer than ten. CDR3 loop: CASSLRASVAGRNQETQYF. The DNA for the CDR3 is TGTGCCAGCAGCTTAAGGGCTTCGGTAGCGGGGAGAAACCAAGAGACCCAGTACTTC. V gene TRBV7-3 combines with J gene TRBJ2-5; 8 bases map to TRBD2. Germline CDR1 and CDR2: SGHTA and FQGTGA. This CDR3 region has 19 residues. Trimming at V came to 1 base and at J to 0 bases, leaving 13 bases not matched to a gene. Variable domain in full (rest from reference TRBV7-3 and TRBJ2-5): GAGVSQTPSNKVTEKGKYVELRCDPISGHTALYWYRQSLGQGPEFLIYFQGTGAADDSGLPNDRFFAVRPEGSVSTLKIQRTERGDSAVYLCASSLRASVAGRNQETQYFGPGTRLLVL.